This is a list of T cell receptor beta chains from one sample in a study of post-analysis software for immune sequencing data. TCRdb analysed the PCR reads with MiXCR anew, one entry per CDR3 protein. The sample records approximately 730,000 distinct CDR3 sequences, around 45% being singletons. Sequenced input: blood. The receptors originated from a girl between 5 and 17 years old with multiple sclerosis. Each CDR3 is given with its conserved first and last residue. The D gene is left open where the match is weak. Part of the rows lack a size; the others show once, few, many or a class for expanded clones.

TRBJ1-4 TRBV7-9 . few CASSSSGWNEKLFF TGTGCCAGCAGCTCCTCTGGGTGGAATGAAAAACTGTTTTTT
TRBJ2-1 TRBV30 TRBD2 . CAWRDLAGTYNEQFF TGTGCCTGGAGAGATCTAGCGGGAACCTACAATGAGCAGTTCTTC
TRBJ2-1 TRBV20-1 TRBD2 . CSAVWTSGRANEQFF TGCAGTGCTGTGTGGACTAGCGGGAGGGCCAATGAGCAGTTCTTC
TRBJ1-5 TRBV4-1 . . CASSQGFGQPQHF TGCGCCAGCAGCCAAGGCTTTGGTCAGCCCCAGCATTTT
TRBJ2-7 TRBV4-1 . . CTSGQVSHRAPFEQYF TGCACCAGCGGCCAAGTTTCCCACAGGGCCCCTTTTGAGCAGTACTTC
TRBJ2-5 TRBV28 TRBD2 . CATTLAGGIETQYF TGTGCCACCACTCTAGCGGGAGGAATCGAGACCCAGTACTTC
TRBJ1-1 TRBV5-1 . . CASSFSGGDLTEAFF TGCGCCAGCAGCTTTTCAGGAGGGGACCTCACTGAAGCTTTCTTT
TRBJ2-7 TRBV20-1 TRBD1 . CSASLRGNEQYF TGCAGTGCTAGCCTCAGGGGGAACGAGCAGTACTTC
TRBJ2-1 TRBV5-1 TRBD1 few CASSLGTGGYNEQFF TGCGCCAGCAGCTTGGGGACAGGGGGGTACAATGAGCAGTTCTTC
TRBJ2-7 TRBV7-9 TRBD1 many CASSLGTGQGAQQYF TGTGCCAGCAGCTTAGGGACGGGACAGGGGGCTCAGCAGTACTTC
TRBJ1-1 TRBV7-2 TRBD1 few CASSSSLGQPMNTEAFF TGTGCCAGCAGCTCCTCACTGGGACAGCCTATGAACACTGAAGCTTTCTTT
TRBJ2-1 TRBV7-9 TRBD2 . CASSRLLAGRGNEQFF TGTGCCAGCAGCCGCCTACTAGCGGGAAGGGGGAATGAGCAGTTCTTC
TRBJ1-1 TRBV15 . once CATSKGPEAFF TGTGCCACCTCGAAGGGGCCCGAAGCTTTCTTT
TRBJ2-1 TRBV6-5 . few CASAPTATYNEQFF TGTGCCAGTGCCCCGACCGCGACCTACAATGAGCAGTTCTTC
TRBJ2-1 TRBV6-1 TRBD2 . CASSAPTSLPDEQFF TGTGCCAGCAGTGCCCCGACTAGCTTGCCCGATGAGCAGTTCTTC
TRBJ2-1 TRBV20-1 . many CSADFRGSYNEQFF TGCAGTGCTGATTTCCGGGGCTCCTACAATGAGCAGTTCTTC
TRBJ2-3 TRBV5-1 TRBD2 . CAGSFDASGRVTDTQYF TGCGCCGGCAGCTTCGACGCTAGCGGGAGGGTCACAGATACGCAGTATTTT
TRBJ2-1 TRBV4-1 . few CASSQEEGYEQFF TGCGCCAGCAGCCAAGAAGAAGGGTATGAGCAGTTCTTC
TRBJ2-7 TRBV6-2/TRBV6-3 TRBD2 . CASNPGGYEQYF TGTGCCAGCAATCCGGGAGGCTACGAGCAGTACTTC
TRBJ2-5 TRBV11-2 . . CASSPNLETQYF TGTGCCAGCAGCCCCAATTTGGAGACCCAGTACTTC
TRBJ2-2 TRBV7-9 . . CASSLYEPGELFF TGTGCCAGCAGCTTATACGAACCCGGGGAGCTGTTTTTT
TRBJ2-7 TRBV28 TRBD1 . CASSTIPGQGSYEQYF TGTGCCAGCAGTACGATTCCGGGACAGGGTAGTTACGAGCAGTACTTC
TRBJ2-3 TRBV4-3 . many CASSQDVPSPDTQYF TGCGCCAGCAGCCAAGATGTCCCCTCCCCTGATACGCAGTATTTT
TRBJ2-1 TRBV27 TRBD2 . CASSFRLAGWNEQFF TGTGCCAGCAGTTTTAGGCTAGCGGGTTGGAATGAGCAGTTCTTC
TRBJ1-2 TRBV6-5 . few CASSYSRRLYGYTF TGTGCCAGCAGTTACTCGAGACGACTATATGGCTACACCTTC
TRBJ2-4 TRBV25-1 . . CASSEFGGPKNIQYF TGTGCCAGCAGTGAATTCGGGGGGCCCAAAAACATTCAGTACTTC
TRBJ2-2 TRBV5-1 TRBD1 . CASSFTGAGTGELFF TGCGCCAGCAGCTTTACAGGGGCGGGCACCGGGGAGCTGTTTTTT
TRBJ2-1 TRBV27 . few CASSLPGGEQFF TGTGCCAGCAGTTTACCCGGGGGTGAGCAGTTCTTC
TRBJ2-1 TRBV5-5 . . CASSVVSENEQFF TGTGCCAGCAGCGTAGTCAGTGAAAATGAGCAGTTCTTC
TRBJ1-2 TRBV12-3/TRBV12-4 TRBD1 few CASDRGGDYGYTF TGTGCCAGCGACAGGGGGGGTGACTATGGCTACACCTTC
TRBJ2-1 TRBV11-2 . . CASSSLEGRYEQFF TGTGCCAGCAGCTCCCTGGAGGGCCGCTATGAGCAGTTCTTC
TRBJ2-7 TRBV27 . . CASSPSSPRSYEQYF TGTGCCAGCAGTCCTAGTAGCCCGCGCTCCTACGAGCAGTACTTC
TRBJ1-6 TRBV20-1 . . CSARDWTVSSYNSPLHF TGCAGTGCTAGAGATTGGACCGTGAGCTCCTATAATTCACCCCTCCACTTT
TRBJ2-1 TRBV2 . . CASSELGSYYNEQFF TGTGCCAGCAGTGAACTGGGCAGCTACTACAATGAGCAGTTCTTC
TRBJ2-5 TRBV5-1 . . CASSLGSGLEETQYF TGCGCCAGCAGCCTGGGCTCCGGGCTGGAGGAGACCCAGTACTTC
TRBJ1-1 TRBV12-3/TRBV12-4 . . CASRPGHRYMNTEAFF TGTGCCAGCAGACCAGGCCATCGTTATATGAACACTGAAGCTTTCTTT
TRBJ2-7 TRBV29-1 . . CSGSQGAEQYF TGCAGCGGATCACAGGGAGCCGAGCAGTACTTC
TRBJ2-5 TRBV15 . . CATSSGQSQETQYF TGTGCCACCAGCAGCGGACAGTCCCAAGAGACCCAGTACTTC
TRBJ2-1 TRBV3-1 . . CASKDPGAYNEQFF TGTGCCAGCAAGGATCCAGGAGCCTACAATGAGCAGTTCTTC
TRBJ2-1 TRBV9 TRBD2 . CASSVEDSGRHEQFF TGTGCCAGCAGCGTAGAGGATAGCGGGAGACACGAGCAGTTCTTC
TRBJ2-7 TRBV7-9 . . CASSFLSGNSYEQYF TGTGCCAGCAGCTTTCTGAGCGGCAACTCCTACGAGCAGTACTTC
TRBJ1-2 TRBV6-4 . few CASSDSPNYGYTF TGTGCCAGCAGTGACTCCCCAAACTATGGCTACACCTTC
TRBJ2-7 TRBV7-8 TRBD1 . CASSKRAGQGSEQYF TGTGCCAGCAGCAAAAGGGCGGGACAGGGGTCCGAGCAGTACTTC
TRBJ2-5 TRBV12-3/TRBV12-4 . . CASSPDTLETQYF TGTGCCAGCAGTCCCGACACGTTGGAGACCCAGTACTTC
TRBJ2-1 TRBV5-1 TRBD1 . CASRDTTGDYNEQFF TGCGCCAGCAGGGATACGACAGGGGACTACAATGAGCAGTTCTTC